These 25 T cell receptor beta chains share one sample of origin, sequenced in a study of OX40 agonist ivuxolimab in advanced cancers. Measured with immunoSEQ multiplex PCR; TCRdb has only the in-frame clones, and not every one. The table records just under 95,000 clones, about nine tenths of them present only once. The sample consisted of CD4+ or CD8+ T cells sorted from blood, taken in a trial of the OX40 agonist ivuxolimab. These receptors were collected from an adult with an advanced solid tumor such as melanoma, head and neck, liver or kidney cancer.

This sequence joins TRBV30 and TRBJ2-7, with TRBD1 matching over 9 bases. CDR1 is GTSNPN and CDR2 is SVGIG in the germline V gene (reference sequence). CDR3 length: 15 amino acids. V dropped 0 bases and J dropped 2; count of bases not matched to a gene: 5. In DNA, the CDR3 is TGTGCCTGGAGTGTACCAGGGACAGGGCCCTACGAGCAGTACTTC. Translating it yields CAWSVPGTGPYEQYF. Filled out from reference TRBV30 and TRBJ2-7, the complete variable domain reads SQTIHQWPATLVQPVGSPLSLECTVEGTSNPNLYWYRQAAGRGLQLLFYSVGIGQISSEVPQNLSASRPQDRQFILSSKKLLLSDSGFYLCAWSVPGTGPYEQYFGPGTRLTVT.

The count of this clone is one. The chain employs TRBV6-5 and TRBJ2-5; D is possibly TRBD2 (6 bases). Trimming pared 0 bases from V and 5 bases from J, leaving 13 bases between. Germline CDR1 reads MNHEY; CDR2 reads SVGAGI. The CDR3 spans 15 residues. In DNA, the CDR3 is TGTGCCAGCAGTTACTCCGGGGCTGGGGGGGAGACCCAGTACTTC. Translated, it gives CASSYSGAGGETQYF.

The chain uses TRBV11-2 and TRBJ1-3; D is uncertain. Trimming cost V 3 bases and J 10 bases, with 13 bases left between them. This CDR3 spans 13 amino acids. CDR1 is SGHAT, CDR2 FQNNGV, per germline. This CDR3 is CASSLETQSTIYF. CDR3 nucleotides: TGTGCCAGCAGCTTGGAGACGCAGTCTACCATATATTTT.

The chain couples TRBV30 to TRBJ2-7; a weak D match, TRBD1 (5 bases). V shed 2 bases and J shed 4 bases, with 15 bases lying between them. CDR1 is GTSNPN and CDR2 is SVGIG in the germline V gene (reference sequence). The CDR3 is 14 residues long. CDR3 region: CAWSPDAGWYEQYF. For the CDR3, the DNA is TGTGCCTGGAGTCCCGATGCAGGGTGGTACGAGCAGTACTTC. Combining the CDR3 with reference TRBV30 and TRBJ2-7 gives the whole variable domain SQTIHQWPATLVQPVGSPLSLECTVEGTSNPNLYWYRQAAGRGLQLLFYSVGIGQISSEVPQNLSASRPQDRQFILSSKKLLLSDSGFYLCAWSPDAGWYEQYFGPGTRLTVT.

This chain uses TRBV19 with TRBJ2-3; 9 bases are shared with TRBD2. V lost 10 bases and J lost 0; bases outside the gene matches: 20. This CDR3 region has 19 residues. Germline V CDR1 and CDR2: LNHDA, SQIVND (reference sequence). CDR3 in DNA: TGTGCCACCCAGTATAGCGGCAGGGAGCGGGGGGACAGCACAGATACGCAGTATTTT. Its protein is CATQYSGRERGDSTDTQYF.

The chain links TRBV7-3 to TRBJ1-1; D perhaps matches TRBD1 (6 bases). Germline V gene data show CDR1 as SGHTA and CDR2 as FQGTGA. V was trimmed by 0 bases and J by 7 bases, leaving 15 bases between them. The CDR3 runs 15 residues. This CDR3 reads CASSLTPDRNLEAFF. The CDR3 DNA is TGTGCCAGCAGCTTAACCCCCGACAGGAACCTTGAAGCTTTCTTT.

The sample holds one count of this clone. The chain has TRBV9 and TRBJ1-2, with D possibly matching TRBD1 (5 bases). Germline CDR1 SGDLS, CDR2 YYNGEE. CDR3 size: 15 residues. The germline V and J ends were trimmed by 0 bases and 4 bases, with 13 bases remaining between them. As DNA, the CDR3 is TGTGCCAGCAGCGTAGATTTTGGGACCCGCTATGGCTACACCTTC. Translated, it gives CASSVDFGTRYGYTF.

The chain combines TRBV27 with TRBJ2-7; 9 nucleotides match TRBD1. Trimming removed 5 bases from V and 0 bases from J; junction bases left unmatched: 8. Germline CDR1 MNHEY, CDR2 SMNVEV (reference sequence). The CDR3 consists of 16 residues. The CDR3 sequence: CASSPGQGSSSYEQYF. CDR3 DNA: TGTGCCAGCAGTCCTGGACAGGGGTCGAGCTCCTACGAGCAGTACTTC.

Regarding this clone: Other DNA sequences from this sample encode an identical CDR3 as well. The chain has TRBV11-2 and TRBJ1-1, with D uncertain. Germline V CDR1 and CDR2: SGHAT, FQNNGV. Trimming cost V 1 base and J 0 bases, with 3 bases left between them. The CDR3 runs 13 residues. The CDR3 bases are TGTGCCAGCAGCTTAGGGCTGAACACTGAAGCTTTCTTT. It encodes CASSLGLNTEAFF.

This sequence joins TRBV29-1 and TRBJ1-2; 8 positions match TRBD1. Per the germline V gene, CDR1 is SQVTM and CDR2 is ANQGSEA. This CDR3 spans 13 amino acids. The V and J ends lost 1 base and 12 bases, in that order; junction bases with no gene match: 10. The CDR3 protein is CSVEAHQGADDTF. Here the CDR3 DNA reads TGCAGCGTTGAAGCTCACCAGGGGGCAGACGACACCTTC.

The CDR3 loop reads CASSPRIPENTEAFF. CDR3 coding DNA: TGTGCCAGCTCACCAAGGATCCCCGAGAACACTGAAGCTTTCTTT. The genes are TRBV18 and TRBJ1-1; D is undetermined. This CDR3 comprises 15 residues. Per germline, CDR1 KGHSH and CDR2 LQKENI. V lost 2 bases to trimming and J lost 1 base, with 11 bases between them.

V and J are TRBV5-4 and TRBJ1-4; TRBD1 matches 8 bases. V lost 4 bases to trimming and J lost 3 bases; unmatched junction nucleotides: 8. From germline, CDR1 is SGHNT and CDR2 YYREEE (reference sequence). The CDR3 runs 16 residues. CDR3 loop: CASSPSGGAANEKLFF. CDR3 DNA: TGTGCCAGCAGCCCATCAGGGGGCGCTGCTAATGAAAAACTGTTTTTT.

The V call is TRBV7-9, the J call TRBJ2-7; a weak D match, TRBD1 (6 bases). Germline V gene sequence: CDR1 SEHNR, CDR2 FQNEAQ (reference sequence). The V end was cut by 5 bases, the J end by 5 bases, with 10 bases between. This CDR3 is 12 amino acids long. As DNA, the CDR3 is TGTGCCAGCAGCATCGGACAGAACGAGCAGTACTTC. It is translated as CASSIGQNEQYF.

The chain recombines TRBV5-1 with TRBJ2-7, with 11 bases identical to TRBD2. After removal of 4 bases from V and 5 bases from J, the junction contained 5 bases not matched to a gene. The length of the CDR3 is 14 residues. Looked up from germline, CDR1 is SGHRS and CDR2 is YFSETQ. Here the CDR3 DNA reads TGCGCCAGCAGCCTTAGCGGGGGGGTCCACGAGCAGTACTTC. This gives the protein CASSLSGGVHEQYF.

J is TRBJ1-2 and V is TRBV4-2; TRBD1 is a possible D gene (6 bases). This CDR3 has 15 amino acids. With 3 bases removed from V and 4 bases from J, the gap between germline ends came to 15 bases. Germline lookup yields CDR1 LGHNA and CDR2 YNFKEQ. This chain's CDR3 is CASSQDSGGTYGYTF. The CDR3 DNA sequence: TGTGCCAGCAGCCAGGACAGTGGGGGCACCTATGGCTACACCTTC.

The genes are TRBV5-6 and TRBJ2-1, with 9 bases matching TRBD1. The V gene end was trimmed by 0 bases and the J gene end by 4 bases; junction bases not matched to a gene: 14. There are 19 residues in the CDR3. The V gene's germline CDR1 is SGHDT and CDR2 YYEEEE. CDR3 region: CASSLVVGLTGGLYNEQFF. For the CDR3, the DNA is TGTGCCAGCAGCTTGGTTGTGGGCCTCACAGGGGGCTTGTACAATGAGCAGTTCTTC.

This rearrangement joins TRBV12-5 to TRBJ1-2, with TRBD1 identical over 7 bases. V was pared by 1 base and J by 7 bases, with 3 bases of the junction left unmatched. The CDR3 is 13 amino acids. Germline V gene lookup returns CDR1 LGHNT and CDR2 FRNRAP. CDR3 loop: CASGLEGAGGYTF. The CDR3 coding sequence is TGTGCTAGTGGTTTGGAGGGGGCGGGTGGCTACACCTTC.

The V gene is TRBV10-3, the J gene TRBJ2-5; 15 bases map to TRBD2. This CDR3 has 16 residues. V gave up 2 bases and J gave up 5 bases; unmatched junction bases: 3. The V gene's germline CDR1 is ENHRY and CDR2 SYGVKD. CDR3 in DNA: TGTGCCATCAGTGAGGGACTAGCGGGGGGGAGGGAGACCCAGTACTTC. Protein sequence: CAISEGLAGGRETQYF.

The chain uses TRBV7-6 and TRBJ1-1; D is possibly TRBD1 (5 bases). The CDR3 has 13 amino acids. CDR1 and CDR2 from the germline V gene are SGHVS and FNYEAQ. V lost 1 base, J lost 5 bases, and 8 bases lay in between. CDR3 sequence reads: CASSLDGGTEAFF. The CDR3 DNA is TGTGCCAGCAGCTTAGACGGGGGAACTGAAGCTTTCTTT.

This clone was seen only a few times. The rearrangement uses TRBV7-9 and TRBJ2-7; TRBD1 agrees at 8 bases. This CDR3 is built from 12 residues. Germline loops: CDR1 SEHNR, CDR2 FQNEAQ (reference sequence). V lost 3 bases to trimming and J lost 5 bases; unmatched junction nucleotides: 0. In DNA, the CDR3 is TGTGCCAGCAGCTTGACAGGGGACGAGCAGTACTTC. It specifies CASSLTGDEQYF. Full variable domain (remainder filled in from reference TRBV7-9 and TRBJ2-7): DTGVSQNPRHKITKRGQNVTFRCDPISEHNRLYWYRQTLGQGPEFLTYFQNEAQLEKSRLLSDRFSAERPKGSFSTLEIQRTEQGDSAMYLCASSLTGDEQYFGPGTRLTVT.

The rearrangement uses TRBV19 and TRBJ1-3, with TRBD1 as a possible D gene (6 bases). This CDR3 has 14 amino acids. Germline loops: CDR1 LNHDA, CDR2 SQIVND (reference sequence). V gave up 5 bases and J gave up 4 bases, with 12 bases separating them. The CDR3 coding sequence is TGTGCCAGTAGTCTACTCGGACAGGGAAACACCATATATTTT. It specifies CASSLLGQGNTIYF.

In its sample, this clone was seen once. The chain carries TRBV5-1 and TRBJ1-1; perhaps TRBD1 as D (6 bases). There are 14 residues in the CDR3. The germline gives CDR1 SGHRS, CDR2 YFSETQ. V gave up 7 bases and J gave up 0 bases, with 13 bases separating them. CDR3 coding DNA: TGCGCCAGCCAGGAGGGGGTTATGAACACTGAAGCTTTCTTT. It translates to CASQEGVMNTEAFF.

The chain joins TRBV27 to TRBJ2-2; TRBD2 is a possible D gene (7 bases). The V gene lost 4 bases and the J gene lost 1 base, with 16 bases spanning the gap. CDR1 and CDR2 from the germline V gene are MNHEY and SMNVEV (reference sequence). The CDR3 is made up of 17 amino acids. The CDR3 bases are TGTGCCAGCAGTTACGGGGGGCGGGGGCTGAACACCGGGGAGCTGTTTTTT. Residues: CASSYGGRGLNTGELFF.

The rearrangement links TRBV6-1 to TRBJ1-6, with D perhaps matching TRBD1 (5 bases). V was pared by 2 bases and J by 0 bases, with 8 bases between. Germline V gene sequence: CDR1 MNHNS, CDR2 SASEGT. The CDR3 spans 16 residues. The CDR3 DNA sequence: TGTGCCAGCAGTGAAAGGGGCAGCTCCTATAATTCACCCCTCCACTTT. Its protein product is CASSERGSSYNSPLHF.

This clone was seen once. V gene TRBV19 combines with J gene TRBJ2-5; 9 bases fit TRBD2. V dropped 3 bases and J dropped 5; count of bases not matched to a gene: 4. Looked up from germline, CDR1 is LNHDA and CDR2 is SQIVND (reference sequence). The CDR3 length is 14 residues. The CDR3 region is CASSIGTSRETQYF. The CDR3 nucleotides are TGTGCCAGTAGTATTGGGACTAGCCGGGAGACCCAGTACTTC.